This T cell receptor (beta chain) was observed in a study of shared clonotypes between healthy human individuals. For the study at large: Each donor contributed plates that comprised three CD4 naive, three CD4 memory, two CD8 naive and one CD8 memory. Study-level results: Some naive CD4 clonotypes, roughly 5%, turned up in common across a few donors.

With respect to this clone: Antigen unknown.

The data were produced by immunoSEQ multiplex PCR, yet TCRdb's version contains in-frame clones alone and is incomplete. The sample holds fewer than 850,000 clones, about 92% seen once. CDR1 MNHNY and CDR2 SVGAGI come from the germline V gene (reference sequence). J was trimmed by 1 base and V by 2 bases; bases with no gene match: 0. The CDR3 sequence is 14 residues long. The sample comprised memory CD8+ T cells from PBMCs. As for subset: CD45RO+ cells pooled with CCR7-negative TemRA cells. This receptor was taken from a man between 18 and 29 years old in good health. Some clones in this sample may be carry-over from other donors' samples. The V gene is TRBV6-6, the J gene TRBJ2-5; TRBD2 matches 8 bases. DNA for the CDR3: TGTGCCAGCAGTTACGGGACTAGCCAAGAGACCCAGTACTTC. Protein: CASSYGTSQETQYF.